These T cell receptor beta chains were read from a single sample in a study of blood T cell repertoires in COVID-19. TCRdb's table, derived via immunoSEQ multiplex PCR, lists solely in-frame clones and lacks some. The sample shows 250,000 to 350,000 clones, approximately 84% of them seen only once. Sequenced input: peripheral blood. The receptors were sampled from a human donor with COVID-19, enrolled during active disease. The donor label of this sample is uncertain. Both conserved end residues are part of each CDR3. Each record gives: V gene, clone size, D gene, J gene, CDR3 DNA, CDR3 protein. The D gene is left open where the match is weak. Size is omitted from some rows. Given values are once, few, many or a class for expanded clones.

TRBV4-2	-	TRBD2	TRBJ2-3	TGTGCCAGCAGCCAAGCGGGGGGACCGATCAGCACAGATACGCAGTATTTT	CASSQAGGPISTDTQYF
TRBV2	-	TRBD1	TRBJ1-5	TGTGCCAGCAGTGAAGAGGGGACAGGGATTCAGCCCCAGCATTTT	CASSEEGTGIQPQHF
TRBV4-3	-	-	TRBJ2-3	TGCGCCAGCAGCCAACCCCCGGGGGCGCAGTATTTT	CASSQPPGAQYF
TRBV7-8	once	TRBD1	TRBJ2-1	TGTGCCAGCAGCTTGACAGGGTCTTTGACGTCCCATGAGCAGTTCTTC	CASSLTGSLTSHEQFF
TRBV5-4	-	TRBD1	TRBJ1-3	TGTGCCAGCAGGGAGACAGGGGGCAATGGAAACACCATATATTTT	CASRETGGNGNTIYF
TRBV7-3	few	TRBD1	TRBJ1-2	TGTGCCAGCAGCTTAATGGGACAGGGGGTGGATGGCTACACCTTC	CASSLMGQGVDGYTF
TRBV28	-	-	TRBJ1-5	TGTGCCAGCTGGGGCAGGGCCGAACAGCCCCAGCATTTT	CASWGRAEQPQHF
TRBV5-1	-	TRBD2	TRBJ2-1	TGCGCCAGCGGGGCGGGACTAGCGGGACGGGAGCAGTTCTTC	CASGAGLAGREQFF
TRBV11-2	-	-	TRBJ2-1	TGTGCCAGCAGCTTACATACAGGGAGTTTCGATGAGCAGTTCTTC	CASSLHTGSFDEQFF
TRBV4-1	-	-	TRBJ1-2	TGCGCCAGCAGCTCAGCACGACGGACAGATTCTAACTATGGCTACACCTTC	CASSSARRTDSNYGYTF
TRBV6-5	-	TRBD1	TRBJ2-7	TGTGCCAGCACCCTTGACAGGGCATTGGACGAGCAGTACTTC	CASTLDRALDEQYF
TRBV30	-	TRBD1	TRBJ1-1	TGTGCCTGGAGCCAGGGGGCGCCGGGTTTGAAAGCTTTCTTT	CAWSQGAPGLKAFF
TRBV2	once	-	TRBJ2-7	TGTGCCAGCAGGGAATCATCCTACGAGCAGTACTTC	CASRESSYEQYF
TRBV28	-	-	TRBJ1-2	TGTGCCAGCAGTGCCCCCATCGGACAGAGCTACACCTTC	CASSAPIGQSYTF
TRBV6-5	-	TRBD1	TRBJ2-1	TGTGCCAGCAATCAGGGACAGGAATACAATGAGCAGTTCTTC	CASNQGQEYNEQFF
TRBV7-9	-	-	TRBJ2-6	TGTGCCAGCAGCTTCGGGGGTGCCAACGTCCTGACTTTC	CASSFGGANVLTF
TRBV7-3	-	TRBD2	TRBJ2-1	TGTGCCAGCAGCTCGTTAGCGGGAGGGCCTATGGGGAATGAGCAGTTCTTC	CASSSLAGGPMGNEQFF
TRBV25-1	-	TRBD1	TRBJ2-7	TGTGCCAGCAGAGACAGGGTCTCCTACGAGCAGTACTTC	CASRDRVSYEQYF
TRBV7-2	-	-	TRBJ1-2	TGTGCCAGCAGCTCCTCGACAGGTGGCTACACCTTC	CASSSSTGGYTF
TRBV10-3	-	-	TRBJ1-4	TGTGCCATCAGTGATGCGAAAAATGAAAAACTGTTTTTT	CAISDAKNEKLFF
TRBV28	-	TRBD2	TRBJ2-1	TGTGCCAGCAGTTCCCCTCGGAGCGGGAGGGCCACCATGGAGCAGTTCTTC	CASSSPRSGRATMEQFF
TRBV4-2	-	-	TRBJ1-5	TGTGCCAGCAGCCAAGATACGGGGGAAGTGGGACCCCAGCATTTT	CASSQDTGEVGPQHF
TRBV13	-	TRBD2	TRBJ2-3	TGTGCCAGCAGCTTAGCCCCCCCGGGAGGGCCAGATACGCAGTATTTT	CASSLAPPGGPDTQYF
TRBV15	few	-	TRBJ1-1	TGTGCCACCAGCAGAGCGTTGGCAGCTGAAGCTTTCTTT	CATSRALAAEAFF
TRBV11-1	-	TRBD1	TRBJ1-2	TGTGCCAGCAGCGCACGAGGGACAGCCGCCGCCTGGGGCTACACCTTC	CASSARGTAAAWGYTF
TRBV24-1	-	TRBD1	TRBJ1-2	TGTGCCACCAGTGATTCCCGCCCACAGGGGGGCTATGGCTACACCTTC	CATSDSRPQGGYGYTF
TRBV9	-	TRBD2	TRBJ2-1	TGTGCCAGCACCGGGACTAGCGGGGAAGGAAGGCAGTTCTTC	CASTGTSGEGRQFF
TRBV27	-	-	TRBJ1-1	TGTGCCAGCAGTTTCTCCCACGACGGGAGCACTGAAGCTTTCTTT	CASSFSHDGSTEAFF